This passage covers 15 T cell receptor beta chains from one sample sequenced in a study of shared clonotypes between healthy human individuals. Assay used: immunoSEQ multiplex PCR; TCRdb lists only in-frame clones, some missing. The sample includes around 690,000 clones, about 92% of them seen just once. The specimen was memory CD8+ T cells from PBMCs. The subset: CD45RO+ cells pooled with CCR7-negative TemRA cells. The receptor source for this set is a man aged 18 to 29 in good health. Some clones in this sample may be carry-over from other donors' samples.

The chain has TRBV29-1 and TRBJ2-2; 7 bases line up with TRBD2. CDR1 is SQVTM, CDR2 ANQGSEA, per germline. V was pared by 4 bases and J by 6 bases, with 2 bases of the junction left unmatched. The CDR3 runs to 12 residues. CDR3 bases: TGCAGCGTTGTGGCGGGAGCCGGGGAGCTGTTTTTT. Protein: CSVVAGAGELFF.

This chain joins TRBV27 and TRBJ1-4; D might be TRBD1 (6 bases). The germline V gene has CDR1 MNHEY and CDR2 SMNVEV (reference sequence). This CDR3 contains 14 residues. V was pared by 6 bases and J by 8 bases, with 16 bases between. The CDR3: CASSQTGISEKLFF. The CDR3 region has the DNA TGTGCCAGCAGCCAAACAGGGATAAGCGAAAAACTGTTTTTT.

The chain links TRBV11-2 to TRBJ2-5, with D possibly matching TRBD2 (5 bases). The better agreement between TRBJ2-7 and the DNA end casts doubt on the J call. The CDR3 contains 12 residues. The germline V gene has CDR1 SGHAT and CDR2 FQNNGV. The CDR3 sequence is CASRPGAYEQYF. Written as DNA, the CDR3 is TGTGCCAGCCGCCCCGGGGCCTACGAGCAGTACTTC.

The chain carries TRBV27 and TRBJ1-5; D uncertain. Per germline, CDR1 MNHEY and CDR2 SMNVEV (reference sequence). V was clipped by 3 bases and J by 1 base, with 7 bases between them. The CDR3 contains 14 residues. In DNA form, the CDR3 reads TGTGCCAGCAGTTTCATGGGGAGCAATCAGCCCCAGCATTTT. Its translation: CASSFMGSNQPQHF.

J is TRBJ2-3 and V is TRBV27, with D perhaps matching TRBD2 (6 bases). Germline V gene lookup returns CDR1 MNHEY and CDR2 SMNVEV (reference sequence). The germline V and J ends were trimmed by 8 bases and 4 bases, with 19 bases remaining between them. This CDR3 has 15 amino acids. The CDR3 DNA is TGTGCCAGCCGTACGCCGGGTAGGGAGGCAGATACGCAGTATTTT. Translating it yields CASRTPGREADTQYF.

The count of this clone is one. The chain combines TRBV7-9 with TRBJ2-5; D is possibly TRBD1 (5 bases). The germline CDR1 and CDR2 sequences are SEHNR and FQNEAQ (reference sequence). The length of the CDR3 is 12 residues. V was pared by 4 bases and J by 3 bases, with 6 bases between. The CDR3 sequence: CASSSGKETQYF. The DNA for the CDR3 is TGTGCCAGCAGCTCAGGGAAAGAGACCCAGTACTTC.

As concerns this clone: This specimen includes other DNA sequences encoding the same CDR3. V is TRBV27 and J is TRBJ2-1; 8 positions match TRBD1. Germline V CDR1 and CDR2: MNHEY, SMNVEV (reference sequence). With V trimmed by 5 bases and J by 2 bases, 5 bases remained unmatched. The CDR3 loop spans 15 amino acids. The CDR3 sequence is CASSPDRGPYNEQFF. Written as DNA, the CDR3 is TGTGCCAGCAGTCCAGACAGGGGTCCCTACAATGAGCAGTTCTTC.

The V call is TRBV7-2, the J call TRBJ2-5, with TRBD2 matching over 7 bases. CDR3 length: 17 residues. Looked up from germline, CDR1 is SGHTA and CDR2 is FQGNSA. V lost 5 bases, J lost 5 bases, and 17 bases stayed unmatched. The CDR3 DNA reads TGTGCCAGCAGCCCCCTACCAAGAGCGGGGCCTAGGGAGACCCAGTACTTC. It encodes CASSPLPRAGPRETQYF.

This chain joins TRBV19 and TRBJ2-7; D call uncertain. CDR3 length equals 13 residues. Trimming shortened V by 8 bases and J by 0 bases, and 11 bases separated the two germline ends. From germline, CDR1 is LNHDA and CDR2 SQIVND (reference sequence). The CDR3 nucleotides read TGTGCCAGTCGCTCGGTTAGCTCCTACGAGCAGTACTTC. Translating it yields CASRSVSSYEQYF. Looking up the rest from reference TRBV19 and TRBJ2-7 gives the full variable domain: DGGITQSPKYLFRKEGQNVTLSCEQNLNHDAMYWYRQDPGQGLRLIYYSQIVNDFQKGDIAEGYSVSREKKESFPLTVTSAQKNPTAFYLCASRSVSSYEQYFGPGTRLTVT.

The chain links TRBV15 to TRBJ2-1, with 12 bases that match TRBD2. The length of the CDR3 is 17 residues. CDR1 is LNHNV, CDR2 YYDKDF, per germline (reference sequence). With V trimmed by 2 bases and J by 2 bases, 4 bases remained unmatched. CDR3 nucleotide sequence: TGTGCCACCAGCAGATCCCTAGCGGGAGGGGCCTACAATGAGCAGTTCTTC. This codes for CATSRSLAGGAYNEQFF.

The CDR3 spells CASSQDWGLAVVDTQYF. In nucleotides, the CDR3 is TGCGCCAGCAGCCAAGATTGGGGACTAGCGGTAGTAGATACGCAGTATTTT. This chain links TRBV4-1 with TRBJ2-3; 11 positions match TRBD2. Germline CDR1 reads MGHRA; CDR2 reads YSYEKL. Trimming took 0 bases from V and 5 from J; bases not matched to a gene: 7. CDR3 length: 17 residues.

This clone occurred a few times. The J gene is TRBJ1-2, the V gene TRBV4-1; 7 bases agree with TRBD1. This CDR3 contains 12 residues. V trimming: 8 bases; J trimming: 7 bases; junction bases outside the gene matches: 7. Germline CDR1 reads MGHRA; CDR2 reads YSYEKL. The CDR3 loop reads CASGEGAGGYTF. CDR3 DNA sequence: TGCGCCAGCGGTGAGGGGGCCGGTGGCTACACCTTC.

This clone was recorded only once. The chain carries TRBV4-3 and TRBJ2-5; D unresolved. The CDR3 length is 15 residues. Germline CDR1 and CDR2: LGHNA and YSLEER. The V and J ends lost 0 bases and 2 bases respectively, with 10 bases between them. This CDR3 reads CASSQEPRGQETQYF. The CDR3 nucleotides are TGCGCCAGCAGCCAAGAACCTCGCGGACAAGAGACCCAGTACTTC.

V gene TRBV9 combines with J gene TRBJ2-1; D may be TRBD1 or TRBD2 (5 bases each). Deletions cut 0 bases from V and 0 bases from J, with 10 bases between. This CDR3 has 16 residues. Germline CDR1 reads SGDLS; CDR2 reads YYNGEE. In DNA, the CDR3 is TGTGCCAGCAGCGTAGGGGGCGGGCACTCCTACAATGAGCAGTTCTTC. The encoded protein is CASSVGGGHSYNEQFF.

The V call is TRBV5-1, the J call TRBJ2-7; possibly TRBD2 for D (7 bases). This CDR3 region has 16 residues. Per germline, CDR1 SGHRS and CDR2 YFSETQ. The V and J ends lost 5 bases and 3 bases respectively, with 21 bases between them. Written as DNA, the CDR3 is TGCGCCAGCAGGGGGGGGCAGGGAACGGCCGGCTACGAGCAGTACTTC. Amino acids: CASRGGQGTAGYEQYF.